This T cell receptor beta chain emerged from a study of T cell repertoires in cytomegalovirus infection. Whole-study context: Both a matching HLA type and CMV infection were indicated by public TCR beta signatures. Study-level findings and limits: Using cumulative public TCR beta family frequency, the authors identified those who carried CMV together with the relevant HLA. Predominance within the ex vivo response was attributable to HLA-C-restricted CMV-specific TCR beta clonotypes.

TCRdb ran MiXCR on the reads and lists one entry per CDR3 protein. This table has around 740,000 distinct CDR3 sequences, roughly 35% appearing once. Turning to this clonotype: As yet, its antigen is unknown.

Trimming took 7 bases from V and 4 from J; bases not matched to a gene: 14. Germline V gene data show CDR1 as MDHEN and CDR2 as SYDVKM. The CDR3 contains 17 residues. The sample comprised PBMCs. The rearrangement links TRBV28 to TRBJ2-3; TRBD2 aligns across 10 bases. This clonotype originated in a human donor in good health (CMV status not recorded). Some clones in this sample may be carry-over from other donors' samples. The CDR3 protein is CASTSPRLAGVPDTQYF. The CDR3 DNA reads TGTGCCAGCACCTCTCCCAGGCTAGCGGGAGTGCCAGATACGCAGTATTTT.